This TCR beta chain was captured in a study of shared clonotypes between healthy human individuals. This table comes from immunoSEQ multiplex PCR, and its TCRdb copy is limited to in-frame clones, with some not included. The table records approximately 2.5 million clones, approximately 90% of them present only once. Recent vaccinations or acute infections were absent in the healthy HIV-negative adult donors. There are 20 residues in the CDR3. V shed 4 bases and J 4 bases; nucleotides not matched to a gene: 20. Germline CDR1 is LGHNA and CDR2 is YSLEER. The sequenced sample consisted of naive CD4+ T cells sorted from blood. Subset defined: CD45RA+ positively selected. The TCR sequence derives from a man between 18 and 29 years old in good health. The chain carries TRBV4-3 and TRBJ2-1; TRBD2 agrees at 9 bases. The DNA of the CDR3 is TGCGCCAGCAGCCCAGGGCGGGGCGGGAATAGCGGGAGTGGGTACAATGAGCAGTTCTTC. Its protein product is CASSPGRGGNSGSGYNEQFF.